This entry lists 14 T cell receptor beta chains sequenced from one sample in a study of neurological immune-mediated disorders. MiXCR was run by TCRdb on the 5' RACE reads, yielding one entry per CDR3 protein. The sample has approximately 74,000 distinct CDR3 sequences, 5.2% seen once. The sample was PBMCs. The receptors shown here come from a young man with multiple sclerosis.

This clonotype was seen ten or more times. The genes are TRBV5-6 and TRBJ2-7, with a tentative D call TRBD1 (5 bases). CDR1 SGHDT and CDR2 YYEEEE come from the germline V gene. The CDR3 loop spans 16 amino acids. V lost 4 bases, J lost 3 bases, and 20 bases lay in between. The CDR3 DNA follows: TGTGCCAGCAGCGCGCCGACCACAGGCTACCTCTACGAGCAGTACTTC. Translation: CASSAPTTGYLYEQYF.

This clonotype came up many times. The chain combines TRBV6-2 or TRBV6-3 with TRBJ1-2; 10 nucleotides align to TRBD1. Germline lookup yields CDR1 MNHEY and CDR2 SVGEGT. There are 15 residues in the CDR3. The V and J ends lost 7 bases and 5 bases, in that order; junction bases with no gene match: 10. In nucleotides, the CDR3 is TGTGCCAGCATCAAATCCGGGACAGGGGCTTATGGCTACACCTTC. Translated: CASIKSGTGAYGYTF.

The chain employs TRBV27 and TRBJ1-1; weak D call: TRBD1 (5 bases). The ends were cut back, 5 bases at V and 4 bases at J, with 14 bases in the middle. This CDR3 is built from 14 residues. CDR1 and CDR2 (germline): MNHEY, SMNVEV (reference sequence). CDR3 in amino acids: CASSADDSSTEAFF. The CDR3 coding sequence is TGTGCCAGCAGTGCAGATGACAGCAGCACTGAAGCTTTCTTT.

On this clonotype: Relative to the germline gene, one junction end is altered; a read error may explain this. The chain links TRBV7-3 to TRBJ1-6; perhaps TRBD1 as D (5 bases). The CDR3 sequence is 15 residues long. Germline V CDR1 and CDR2: SGHTA, FQGTGA. In nucleotides, the CDR3 is TGTGCCAGCAGCTTAAATGGAGGGAAGGGGTCACCCCTCAACTTT. Amino acid sequence: CASSLNGGKGSPLNF.

The table lists this clonotype with many counts. The chain couples TRBV5-1 to TRBJ2-7; 12 bases agree with TRBD2. Unmatched junction bases numbered 4, after V lost 4 bases and J lost 2 bases. CDR3 length: 15 residues. Germline V lookup: CDR1 SGHRS, CDR2 YFSETQ. CDR3 loop: CASSPRTSGTYEQYF. The DNA for the CDR3 is TGCGCCAGCAGCCCCCGGACTAGCGGGACCTACGAGCAGTACTTC.

V gene TRBV2 combines with J gene TRBJ2-1; no definite D call. CDR1 SNHLY and CDR2 FYNNEI come from the germline V gene. V was clipped by 6 bases and J by 7 bases, with 16 bases between them. CDR3 length: 14 residues. This chain's CDR3 is CASSRLGVRNEQFF. CDR3 nucleotides: TGTGCCAGCAGCCGACTGGGTGTGAGGAATGAGCAGTTCTTC.

This clonotype was observed many times. Here the CDR3 DNA reads TGTGCCAGCAGCTTAACAGCGCTACCTCAAGAGACCCAGTACTTC. Its translation is CASSLTALPQETQYF. The chain recombines TRBV7-3 with TRBJ2-5, with D unresolved. Germline V gives CDR1 SGHTA, CDR2 FQGTGA. The CDR3 loop spans 15 amino acids. Trimming removed 0 bases at V and 2 bases at J, with 10 bases between.

This clonotype was counted many times. This sequence joins TRBV5-5 and TRBJ1-1; 7 bases align to TRBD1. This CDR3 spans 13 amino acids. The V gene end was trimmed by 2 bases and the J gene end by 10 bases; junction bases not matched to a gene: 8. Germline lookup yields CDR1 SGHKS and CDR2 YYEKEE (reference sequence). CDR3 residues: CASSLTGDLGAFF. CDR3 DNA: TGTGCCAGCAGCTTAACAGGGGATCTGGGAGCTTTCTTT.

This clonotype was recorded at least ten times. The chain combines TRBV10-3 with TRBJ2-3, with 10 bases fitting TRBD1. The CDR3 is 16 amino acids. Unmatched junction bases numbered 7, after V lost 4 bases and J lost 3 bases. Germline-derived CDR1 and CDR2 are ENHRY and SYGVKD. CDR3 in DNA: TGTGCCATCAGTGGAGACAGGGGGCGCGGGACAGATACGCAGTATTTT. It encodes CAISGDRGRGTDTQYF.

This clonotype was detected ten times or more. This chain's CDR3 is CASSPGTPPGTGELFF. CDR3 nucleotide sequence: TGCGCCAGCAGCCCCGGGACTCCGCCGGGTACCGGGGAGCTGTTTTTT. The V and J genes are TRBV5-1 and TRBJ2-2, with D perhaps matching TRBD2 (6 bases). V lost 4 bases, J lost 5 bases, and 18 bases lay in between. Germline loops: CDR1 SGHRS, CDR2 YFSETQ. The CDR3 is 16 residues long.

This clonotype occurred many times. The J gene is TRBJ1-2, the V gene TRBV20-1, with TRBD1 as a possible D gene (6 bases). Germline V gene lookup returns CDR1 DFQATT and CDR2 SNEGSKA (reference sequence). Trimming cost V 5 bases and J 3 bases, with 19 bases left between them. The CDR3 extends over 15 amino acids. The CDR3 is CSAVRLGGEYYGYTF. The CDR3 DNA reads TGCAGTGCTGTACGCCTGGGGGGCGAGTACTATGGCTACACCTTC.

Worth noting for this clonotype: A much larger clone is a single base away; this may be a read error. The chain links TRBV20-1 to TRBJ2-1; unclear D gene. This CDR3 comprises 13 residues. Trimming pared 1 base from V and 10 bases from J, leaving 14 bases between. Per germline, CDR1 DFQATT and CDR2 SNEGSKA (reference sequence). The CDR3 loop is CSARAPSLKEQFF. In DNA, the CDR3 is TGCAGTGCTAGAGCCCCAAGTCTTAAAGAGCAGTTCTTC.

The chain has TRBV12-3 or TRBV12-4 and TRBJ2-1; D unresolved. The length of the CDR3 is 18 residues. V was cut by 3 bases and J by 4 bases, with 22 bases left in between. The CDR3 nucleotides read TGTGCCAGCAGTTTCATCACGGCAGGATTCACCCCTTACAATGAGCAGTTCTTC. This gives the protein CASSFITAGFTPYNEQFF.

Only a few counts were recorded for this clonotype. A much larger clone differs from this one at a single base, so this may be a read error. This chain links TRBV5-6 with TRBJ2-7, with unresolved D. CDR3 length equals 14 residues. Per germline, CDR1 SGHDT and CDR2 YYEEEE. Trimming pared 2 bases from V and 3 bases from J, leaving 12 bases between. The CDR3 loop is CASSFLGTDYEQYF. The CDR3 DNA follows: TGTGCCAGCAGCTTCCTGGGAACGGACTACGAGCAGTACTTC.